This T cell receptor (beta chain) came from a study of T cell repertoires in cytomegalovirus infection. With 5 bases removed from V and 6 bases from J, the gap between germline ends came to 13 bases. This CDR3 contains 14 residues. Germline values: CDR1 SEHNR, CDR2 FQNEAQ (reference sequence). This clonotype was counted between two and nine times. In TCRdb, the reads were re-called with MiXCR into one record per CDR3 protein. Among over 150,000 distinct CDR3 sequences, about 17% were seen once, and the ten largest hold about 23%. Sequencing was carried out using CD8+ T cells from PBMCs. The genes are TRBV7-9 and TRBJ2-2, with D perhaps matching TRBD1 (6 bases). The receptor was isolated from a human donor in good health (CMV status not recorded). Some clones in this sample may be carry-over from other donors' samples. This CDR3 reads CASSQNRDAGELFF. In DNA form, the CDR3 reads TGTGCCAGCAGCCAAAACAGGGACGCCGGGGAGCTGTTTTTT.